A selection of T cell receptor beta chains follows, all from one sample in a study of blood T cell repertoires in COVID-19. Produced via immunoSEQ multiplex PCR; TCRdb's table is partial and in-frame only. The repertoire holds about 310,000 clones, over 75% seen once, with 1% in the top ten. Sequencing was done on a sample of peripheral blood. The receptors were gathered from a man between 45 and 60 years old with active or convalescent COVID-19. Both conserved end residues are part of each CDR3. The D gene is left open where the match is weak. Some rows have no size entry. The others give once, few or many, or a class for an expanded clone.

-,TRBJ2-3,-,TRBV6-4,TGTGCCAGCAGTCCCGGGGGCACAGATACGCAGTATTTT,CASSPGGTDTQYF
-,TRBJ1-3,-,TRBV28,TGTGCCAGCAGTTTATTTTCGGGGGGAAACACCATATATTTT,CASSLFSGGNTIYF
-,TRBJ2-7,-,TRBV5-6,TGTGCCAGCAGCCCGCGGGGATCCTACGAGCAGTACTTC,CASSPRGSYEQYF
-,TRBJ2-7,TRBD1,TRBV6-5,TGTGCCAGCAGTTACCAGGGGGCAACGTACGAGCAGTACTTC,CASSYQGATYEQYF
-,TRBJ2-4,TRBD1,TRBV9,TGTGCCAGCAGCGTGGGACAGGGGTTTATGAACATTCAGTACTTC,CASSVGQGFMNIQYF
once,TRBJ2-7,-,TRBV6-5,TGTGCCAGTCGACAGATCTACGAGCAGTACTTC,CASRQIYEQYF
few,TRBJ2-3,-,TRBV4-3,TGCGCCAGCAGCCAAGAGTATCCTATATCCCCGGCGCGGGGTGGCACAGATACGCAGTATTTT,CASSQEYPISPARGGTDTQYF
-,TRBJ1-5,-,TRBV7-2,TGTGCCAGCAGCTCAGGAAGTCAGCCCCAGCATTTT,CASSSGSQPQHF
few,TRBJ2-1,TRBD1,TRBV6-5,TGTGCCAGCAAGGTAGGGACAGGGGCATACAATGAGCAGTTCTTC,CASKVGTGAYNEQFF
-,TRBJ2-7,TRBD2,TRBV7-9,TGTGCCAGCAGCTTAATGACTAGCGGATACGAGCAGTACTTC,CASSLMTSGYEQYF